Following are 22 T cell receptor beta chains from one sample sequenced in a study of cytomegalovirus exposure and HLA in healthy donors. PCR used 60 Vbeta primers and 13 Jbeta primers. The method was immunoSEQ multiplex PCR; TCRdb's version includes in-frame clones alone and lacks a portion of them. In the table there are around 190,000 clones, 60% to 85% of which are singletons. Sequencing was carried out using PBMCs. The receptors were sampled from a woman in her thirties or forties in good health and CMV-seronegative.

The rearrangement links TRBV30 to TRBJ1-3; D is possibly TRBD1 (6 bases). From germline, CDR1 is GTSNPN and CDR2 SVGIG (reference sequence). V was clipped by 5 bases and J by 2 bases, with 16 bases between them. The CDR3 is made up of 15 amino acids. Here the CDR3 reads CAWEPTGIAGNTIYF. CDR3 nucleotide sequence: TGTGCCTGGGAACCAACAGGGATAGCTGGAAACACCATATATTTT.

There are a few counts of this clone. The chain recombines TRBV18 with TRBJ2-2; D not resolved. V was shortened by 4 bases and J by 1 base, with 10 bases between the two germline ends. The CDR3 is 15 amino acids. The germline V gene has CDR1 KGHSH and CDR2 LQKENI. CDR3 region: CASSRDWVNTGELFF. The CDR3 DNA sequence: TGTGCCAGCTCACGCGACTGGGTGAACACCGGGGAGCTGTTTTTT.

This clone was observed a few times. The chain recombines TRBV6-4 with TRBJ2-5; D is unclear. Looked up from germline, CDR1 is MRHNA and CDR2 is SNTAGT. This CDR3 spans 13 amino acids. The V end lost 6 bases, the J end lost 5 bases, and 13 bases lay between the germline ends. CDR3 in DNA: TGTGCCAGCAGCCGAGAGGTTAGGGAGACCCAGTACTTC. Translation gives CASSREVRETQYF.

This clone appeared a few times. The chain recombines TRBV27 with TRBJ1-1, with D possibly TRBD1 on 6 matching bases. With 3 bases removed from V and 5 bases from J, the gap between germline ends came to 10 bases. The germline gives CDR1 MNHEY, CDR2 SMNVEV (reference sequence). This CDR3 comprises 13 residues. The CDR3 DNA reads as TGTGCCAGCAGTTTTGGGGGCGGGACTGAAGCTTTCTTT. It yields the protein CASSFGGGTEAFF.

The chain links TRBV7-6 to TRBJ2-5; possibly TRBD2 for D (6 bases). Germline-derived CDR1 and CDR2 are SGHVS and FNYEAQ. This CDR3 region has 18 residues. V gave up 1 base and J gave up 5 bases, with 23 bases separating them. The CDR3 coding sequence is TGTGCCAGCAGCTTAGAACCAGGTAGCCCGCGGGGTAGCGAGACCCAGTACTTC. Its protein is CASSLEPGSPRGSETQYF.

In this sample, this clone turned up once. The V call is TRBV19, the J call TRBJ2-3; tentative D call: TRBD1 (7 bases). The CDR3 loop spans 15 amino acids. The germline V gene has CDR1 LNHDA and CDR2 SQIVND (reference sequence). The V and J ends lost 5 bases and 8 bases respectively, with 20 bases between them. The DNA for the CDR3 is TGTGCCAGTAGTCCTCTACAGGGGACTGGAGGTACGCAGTATTTT. Amino acid sequence: CASSPLQGTGGTQYF.

The rearrangement links TRBV7-2 to TRBJ1-2; TRBD1 matches at 7 bases. Looked up from germline, CDR1 is SGHTA and CDR2 is FQGNSA. The junction had 0 bases not matched to a gene; V was cut back by 3 bases and J by 5 bases. The CDR3 spans 12 residues. The CDR3 loop is CASSLTGYGYTF. The CDR3 bases are TGTGCCAGCAGCTTGACAGGGTATGGCTACACCTTC.

V and J are TRBV9 and TRBJ2-7; perhaps TRBD2 as D (6 bases). The germline V and J ends were trimmed by 4 bases and 0 bases, with 20 bases remaining between them. The CDR3 extends over 17 amino acids. CDR1 and CDR2 from the germline V gene are SGDLS and YYNGEE. This CDR3 reads CASSPSLRGGSSYEQYF. The CDR3 DNA is TGTGCCAGCAGCCCCTCCCTGCGTGGAGGGAGCTCCTACGAGCAGTACTTC.

This clone has only a few counts. V is TRBV5-4 and J is TRBJ2-1, with TRBD2 as a possible D gene (5 bases). The CDR3 spans 14 residues. Germline lookup yields CDR1 SGHNT and CDR2 YYREEE (reference sequence). V gave up 0 bases and J gave up 10 bases, with 14 bases separating them. The CDR3 sequence: CASSLEMGAAEQFF. The DNA of the CDR3 is TGTGCCAGCAGCTTGGAGATGGGAGCGGCCGAGCAGTTCTTC.

J is TRBJ2-2 and V is TRBV4-1, with D uncertain. The CDR3 contains 15 residues. CDR1 and CDR2 (germline): MGHRA, YSYEKL. Trimming took off 3 bases at V and 0 bases at J, with 8 bases between the two ends. CDR3 residues: CASSQGYTNTGELFF. DNA for the CDR3: TGCGCCAGCAGCCAGGGCTACACGAACACCGGGGAGCTGTTTTTT.

The V call is TRBV13, the J call TRBJ2-1; no clear D. From germline, CDR1 is PRHDT and CDR2 FYEKMQ (reference sequence). The CDR3 length is 13 residues. V was clipped by 1 base and J by 3 bases, with 4 bases between them. The CDR3 loop is CASSLDGYNEQFF. In DNA, the CDR3 is TGTGCCAGCAGCTTAGACGGCTACAATGAGCAGTTCTTC.

This clone was observed a few times. This chain joins TRBV9 and TRBJ2-3; weak D call: TRBD2 (6 bases). The CDR3 has 15 amino acids. Trimming pared 0 bases from V and 0 bases from J, leaving 8 bases between. Looked up from germline, CDR1 is SGDLS and CDR2 is YYNGEE. CDR3 DNA sequence: TGTGCCAGCAGCGTAGAGGGGAGGAGCACAGATACGCAGTATTTT. It translates to CASSVEGRSTDTQYF.

V and J are TRBV7-8 and TRBJ2-7; D is perhaps TRBD1 (5 bases). The CDR3 runs to 12 residues. The V gene's germline CDR1 is SGHVS and CDR2 FQNEAQ. Trimming pared 1 base from V and 6 bases from J, leaving 7 bases between. The CDR3 here is CASSLVQGEQYV. In nucleotides, the CDR3 is TGTGCCAGCAGCTTAGTTCAGGGCGAGCAGTACGTC.

V and J are TRBV20-1 and TRBJ2-3; no clear D. The germline CDR1 and CDR2 sequences are DFQATT and SNEGSKA (reference sequence). The length of the CDR3 is 11 residues. The V end was cut by 5 bases, the J end by 4 bases, with 7 bases between. Written as DNA, the CDR3 is TGCAGTGCTTTATCGGCAGATACGCAGTATTTT. Translating it yields CSALSADTQYF.

The gene calls are TRBV5-8 and TRBJ1-1, with unresolved D. The CDR3 consists of 14 residues. Looked up from germline, CDR1 is SGHTS and CDR2 is YDEGEE. V lost 4 bases to trimming and J lost 3 bases, with 13 bases between them. CDR3 in amino acids: CASSRLKEDTEAFF. DNA for the CDR3: TGTGCCAGCAGCCGTTTAAAAGAGGACACTGAAGCTTTCTTT.

This sequence joins TRBV21-1 and TRBJ2-7; the DNA was not used to check the table's D call, TRBD2. TRBV21-1 is annotated as a pseudogene. The CDR3 loop spans 12 amino acids. This CDR3 reads CASSKSGTSDSV. CDR3 nucleotide sequence: TGTGCCAGCAGCAAATCAGGGACTAGCGACTCAGTC.

A note on this clone: Different DNA sequences within this sample yield the same CDR3. The chain uses TRBV10-3 and TRBJ1-2; 8 bases fit TRBD1. The CDR3 is made up of 12 amino acids. V lost 9 bases, J lost 4 bases, and 4 bases stayed unmatched. Germline lookup yields CDR1 ENHRY and CDR2 SYGVKD. In DNA, the CDR3 is TGTGCCATTGGACAGGGTCCCTATGGCTACACCTTC. Protein: CAIGQGPYGYTF.

The V gene is TRBV7-9, the J gene TRBJ2-1; D might be TRBD2 (5 bases). The germline CDR1 and CDR2 sequences are SEHNR and FQNEAQ (reference sequence). Trimming removed 7 bases from V and 2 bases from J, with 15 bases in between. CDR3 length: 15 residues. The CDR3 DNA reads TGTGCCAGCATCCCGACCAGCGGCACCTACAATGAGCAGTTCTTC. Translation gives CASIPTSGTYNEQFF.

This clone was observed a handful of times. The chain is built from TRBV5-4 and TRBJ1-3; a possible D gene is TRBD1 (5 bases). V shed 0 bases and J shed 4 bases, with 8 bases lying between them. This CDR3 contains 14 residues. Germline V gene data show CDR1 as SGHNT and CDR2 as YYREEE (reference sequence). The CDR3 region is CASSLGQPGNTIYF. CDR3 in DNA: TGTGCCAGCAGCTTGGGACAGCCCGGAAACACCATATATTTT.

This clone was counted a single time. The rearrangement joins TRBV6-5 to TRBJ1-2; possibly TRBD1 for D (5 bases). The V gene lost 2 bases and the J gene lost 2 bases, with 15 bases spanning the gap. The germline CDR1 and CDR2 sequences are MNHEY and SVGAGI. The CDR3 extends over 16 amino acids. CDR3 region: CASSYLNRGSNYGYTF. The CDR3 DNA reads TGTGCCAGCAGTTACCTGAATCGGGGGAGCAACTATGGCTACACCTTC.

V usage is TRBV19 and J usage is TRBJ2-3; 11 nucleotides line up with TRBD2. The CDR3 length is 15 residues. The germline CDR1 and CDR2 sequences are LNHDA and SQIVND (reference sequence). The trim removed 8 bases at V and 3 bases at J, leaving 7 bases unmatched. The CDR3 DNA follows: TGTGCCAGTGGCCCGACTAGCGGGAATACAGATACGCAGTATTTT. Its translation: CASGPTSGNTDTQYF.

Points on this clone: An end of the junction differs from the germline gene, which may be a read error. This chain connects TRBV7-9 to TRBJ2-1, with 14 nucleotides matching TRBD2. The CDR3 totals 17 residues. Germline CDR1 reads SEHNR; CDR2 reads FQNEAQ (reference sequence). CDR3 nucleotides: TGTTCCAGCAGGTCGGGACTAGCGGGAGCCCCCGGGGATGAGCAGTTCTTC. Its translation is CSSRSGLAGAPGDEQFF.